One sample yielded the 25 T cell receptor beta chains listed below, sequenced in a study of T cell responses to AZD1222 COVID-19 vaccine. TCRdb's copy holds only in-frame clones and misses some; the assay was immunoSEQ multiplex PCR. The sample contains tens of thousands of clones, 85% to 90% of which appear only once. The source material was peripheral blood, sampled 28 days after the second AZD1222 dose. The receptor set was obtained from an adult who received the AZD1222 COVID-19 vaccine.

The V and J genes are TRBV4-1 and TRBJ1-2; no definite D call. The CDR3 covers 15 residues. The germline V and J ends were trimmed by 3 bases and 5 bases, with 16 bases remaining between them. The germline CDR1 and CDR2 sequences are MGHRA and YSYEKL. The CDR3 spells CASSQGSANHYGYTF. Here the CDR3 DNA reads TGCGCCAGCAGCCAGGGGTCAGCGAATCATTATGGCTACACCTTC.

The chain has TRBV28 and TRBJ2-7; D might be TRBD1 (6 bases). This CDR3 has 17 amino acids. Trimming pared 2 bases from V and 5 bases from J, leaving 22 bases between. Germline CDR1 MDHEN, CDR2 SYDVKM. The CDR3, as DNA: TGTGCCAGCAGTTTAAATCTTGGGGCAGGGGAATTCCACGAGCAGTACTTC. Translation: CASSLNLGAGEFHEQYF.

The chain joins TRBV19 to TRBJ1-2, with TRBD1 identical over 11 bases. Trimming took 5 bases from V and 10 from J; bases not matched to a gene: 9. Germline V gene lookup returns CDR1 LNHDA and CDR2 SQIVND (reference sequence). The CDR3 contains 14 residues. In DNA form, the CDR3 reads TGTGCCAGTAGTCGTTGGGGACAGGGGGAGAACTACACCTTC. Protein: CASSRWGQGENYTF.

The J gene is TRBJ2-1, the V gene TRBV6-2 or TRBV6-3, with a weak D call TRBD2 (6 bases). V lost 0 bases, J lost 8 bases, and 17 bases lay in between. CDR3 size: 16 residues. The germline gives CDR1 MNHEY, CDR2 SVGEGT. In nucleotides, the CDR3 is TGTGCCAGCAGTTACTCGAGGCGGACTATTAGGGATGAGCAGTTCTTC. Protein sequence: CASSYSRRTIRDEQFF.

This chain uses TRBV19 with TRBJ1-5, with D possibly being TRBD1 (5 bases). CDR1 and CDR2 (germline): LNHDA, SQIVND (reference sequence). The CDR3 is 13 residues long. The V and J ends lost 8 bases and 10 bases respectively, with 18 bases between them. The DNA for the CDR3 is TGTGCCAGTGCGACAGAATACTTAAGACCCCAGCATTTT. Protein sequence: CASATEYLRPQHF.

This CDR3 is CASSVESATGSYGYTF. CDR3 nucleotide sequence: TGTGCCAGCAGCGTAGAAAGTGCTACAGGCTCCTATGGCTACACCTTC. This chain joins TRBV9 and TRBJ1-2, with D perhaps TRBD1 (5 bases). This CDR3 is built from 16 residues. Germline loops: CDR1 SGDLS, CDR2 YYNGEE. V shed 0 bases and J shed 4 bases, with 16 bases lying between them. Looking up the rest from reference TRBV9 and TRBJ1-2 gives the full variable domain: DSGVTQTPKHLITATGQRVTLRCSPRSGDLSVYWYQQSLDQGLQFLIQYYNGEERAKGNILERFSAQQFPDLHSELNLSSLELGDSALYFCASSVESATGSYGYTFGSGTRLTVV.

The rearrangement joins TRBV3-1 (or the pseudogene TRBV3-2) to TRBJ2-2; D ambiguous. In germline, CDR1 is LGHDT, CDR2 YNNKEL (reference sequence). Trimming stripped 0 bases from V and 3 bases from J, with 20 bases between. This CDR3 spans 19 amino acids. The CDR3 coding sequence is TGTGCCAGCAGCCAAGAGGTGATTAGGACGGCCAAGCACACCGGGGAGCTGTTTTTT. Protein: CASSQEVIRTAKHTGELFF.

This chain uses TRBV2 with TRBJ2-2; 9 nucleotides line up with TRBD1. CDR1 SNHLY and CDR2 FYNNEI come from the germline V gene. CDR3 length: 16 amino acids. V lost 7 bases to trimming and J lost 4 bases; unmatched junction nucleotides: 10. Here the CDR3 reads CASTLQGALGTGELFF. CDR3 DNA sequence: TGTGCCAGCACCTTACAGGGGGCGCTGGGCACCGGGGAGCTGTTTTTT.

This clone occurred a few times. V usage is TRBV6-5 and J usage is TRBJ1-5; no definite D call. Germline loops: CDR1 MNHEY, CDR2 SVGAGI. This CDR3 is built from 14 residues. V dropped 1 base and J dropped 4 bases, with 8 bases sitting between them. CDR3 nucleotides: TGTGCCAGCAGTTACTTTGGGGTTAATCAGCCCCAGCATTTT. Its translation: CASSYFGVNQPQHF.

CDR3 nucleotides: TGCGCCAGCAGCTTGGCCGAGGACTATGGCTACACCTTC. It yields the protein CASSLAEDYGYTF. The rearrangement joins TRBV5-1 to TRBJ1-2; D call uncertain. There are 13 residues in the CDR3. Trimming shortened V by 0 bases and J by 3 bases, and 6 bases separated the two germline ends. Germline V gene lookup returns CDR1 SGHRS and CDR2 YFSETQ.

V is TRBV9 and J is TRBJ2-3, with D hard to call. The V end was cut by 6 bases, the J end by 6 bases, with 20 bases between. CDR1 and CDR2 (germline): SGDLS, YYNGEE. This CDR3 comprises 15 residues. The CDR3 spells CASTVGSHLSDTQYF. For the CDR3, the DNA is TGTGCCAGCACCGTGGGGTCGCATTTGTCGGATACGCAGTATTTT.

The chain uses TRBV7-8 and TRBJ2-7; 9 bases agree with TRBD1. The CDR3 has 16 residues. Trimming at V came to 4 bases and at J to 3 bases, leaving 10 bases not matched to a gene. The germline gives CDR1 SGHVS, CDR2 FQNEAQ. The DNA of the CDR3 is TGTGCCAGCAGCTCGGATTGGGGGACAGGGCGCTACGAGCAGTACTTC. It specifies CASSSDWGTGRYEQYF.

This chain links TRBV19 with TRBJ1-1; D perhaps matches TRBD1 (5 bases). This CDR3 is 13 amino acids long. Germline CDR1 is LNHDA and CDR2 is SQIVND (reference sequence). The V end lost 5 bases, the J end lost 3 bases, and 10 bases lay between the germline ends. CDR3 coding DNA: TGTGCCAGTAGTGCAGGGACCCACACTGAAGCTTTCTTT. Translation: CASSAGTHTEAFF. Filled out from reference TRBV19 and TRBJ1-1, the complete variable domain reads DGGITQSPKYLFRKEGQNVTLSCEQNLNHDAMYWYRQDPGQGLRLIYYSQIVNDFQKGDIAEGYSVSREKKESFPLTVTSAQKNPTAFYLCASSAGTHTEAFFGQGTRLTVV.

The genes are TRBV11-3 and TRBJ2-7, with 8 bases matching TRBD1. The ends lost 7 bases at V and 7 bases at J; junction bases unmatched: 9. Germline lookup yields CDR1 SGHNT and CDR2 YENEEA. The CDR3 is made up of 13 amino acids. The CDR3 DNA follows: TGTGCCAGCACCGAGTCCGGGACAGGAGAGCAGTACTTC. It yields the protein CASTESGTGEQYF.

The chain joins TRBV5-6 to TRBJ2-5; tentatively, D is TRBD1 (6 bases). V was cut by 6 bases and J by 4 bases, with 16 bases left in between. Germline V gene data show CDR1 as SGHDT and CDR2 as YYEEEE. CDR3 size: 14 residues. CDR3 sequence: CASTGTGITETQYF. CDR3 DNA: TGTGCCAGCACCGGCACAGGGATTACAGAGACCCAGTACTTC.

This chain connects TRBV5-1 to TRBJ2-3, with 12 positions matching TRBD2. There are 17 residues in the CDR3. The V segment lost 0 bases and the J segment 4 bases; nucleotides outside the gene matches: 6. Germline CDR1 SGHRS, CDR2 YFSETQ. The CDR3 coding sequence is TGCGCCAGCAGCTTGGCCGAACTAGCGGGGGGCTCAGATACGCAGTATTTT. It yields the protein CASSLAELAGGSDTQYF.

The V call is TRBV5-1, the J call TRBJ1-6; tentative D call: TRBD1 (6 bases). CDR3 length: 14 residues. Trimming cost V 0 bases and J 5 bases, with 6 bases left between them. Germline V gene sequence: CDR1 SGHRS, CDR2 YFSETQ. In DNA form, the CDR3 reads TGCGCCAGCAGCTTGGGGACAGATAATTCACCCCTCCACTTT. Its translation: CASSLGTDNSPLHF. The full variable domain, in which reference TRBV5-1 and TRBJ1-6 provide the parts outside the CDR3, is KAGVTQTPRYLIKTRGQQVTLSCSPISGHRSVSWYQQTPGQGLQFLFEYFSETQRNKGNFPGRFSGRQFSNSRSEMNVSTLELGDSALYLCASSLGTDNSPLHFGNGTRLTVT.

Only one count was recorded for this clone. The V call is TRBV7-2, the J call TRBJ2-7; the D gene is possibly TRBD2 (6 bases). The ends were cut back, 3 bases at V and 7 bases at J, with 19 bases in the middle. The CDR3 sequence is 15 residues long. CDR1 and CDR2 (germline): SGHTA, FQGNSA. The CDR3 sequence: CASSFGLLAGGEQYF. The DNA of the CDR3 is TGTGCCAGCAGCTTTGGATTACTAGCAGGAGGGGAGCAGTACTTC.

This clone has just a few counts. The CDR3 DNA sequence: TGTGCCTGGTCTTTGAGGTCGAACACTGAAGCTTTCTTT. Protein sequence: CAWSLRSNTEAFF. The genes are TRBV30 and TRBJ1-1; D gene ambiguous. The germline V gene has CDR1 GTSNPN and CDR2 SVGIG (reference sequence). The CDR3 contains 13 residues. Trimming removed 5 bases from V and 1 base from J, with 11 bases in between.

In nucleotides, the CDR3 is TGTGCCAGCAGCTCCGGGGGGGGTACGCATTCACCCCTCCACTTT. It translates to CASSSGGGTHSPLHF. The chain combines TRBV9 with TRBJ1-6, with D possibly being TRBD1 (5 bases). The CDR3 is made up of 15 amino acids. The V gene lost 4 bases and the J gene lost 8 bases, with 16 bases spanning the gap. CDR1 and CDR2 (germline): SGDLS, YYNGEE.

For this clone: The sample carries other DNA sequences with the same CDR3. The rearrangement uses TRBV20-1 and TRBJ2-5; the D is unclear. The CDR3 contains 10 residues. Germline loops: CDR1 DFQATT, CDR2 SNEGSKA (reference sequence). V was clipped by 2 bases and J by 4 bases, with 2 bases between them. Here the CDR3 DNA reads TGCAGTGCTAGAAGAGAGACCCAGTACTTC. Translated: CSARRETQYF.

The chain uses TRBV11-1 and TRBJ2-7; no clear D. The length of the CDR3 is 14 residues. Germline CDR1 and CDR2: SGHAT and FQDESV (reference sequence). Deletions cut 2 bases from V and 3 bases from J, with 11 bases between. CDR3 DNA: TGTGCCAGCAGCTTACCCCTCTTGGACTACGAGCAGTACTTC. Encoded protein: CASSLPLLDYEQYF.

This clone has only a few counts. This chain joins TRBV6-1 and TRBJ1-5; D not certain. Looked up from germline, CDR1 is MNHNS and CDR2 is SASEGT. Trimming took off 2 bases at V and 6 bases at J, with 8 bases between the two ends. The CDR3 runs 13 residues. CDR3 sequence reads: CASSESAGQPQHF. CDR3 DNA: TGTGCCAGCAGTGAAAGTGCGGGTCAGCCCCAGCATTTT.

The rearrangement joins TRBV2 to TRBJ1-2, with TRBD1 identical over 7 bases. V shed 8 bases, J shed 5 bases, and the junction held 8 bases outside the gene matches. CDR1 is SNHLY, CDR2 FYNNEI, per germline. The CDR3 consists of 13 residues. CDR3 sequence reads: CASVGTASYGYTF. CDR3 coding DNA: TGTGCCAGCGTGGGGACAGCCTCATATGGCTACACCTTC.

This rearrangement joins TRBV30 to TRBJ1-3, with D possibly being TRBD1 (6 bases). The CDR3 is 15 residues long. Trimming took 3 bases from V and 2 from J, leaving 14 bases between them. CDR1 GTSNPN and CDR2 SVGIG come from the germline V gene (reference sequence). CDR3 region: CAWRGYRVTGNTIYF. The CDR3 DNA reads TGTGCCTGGAGGGGATACAGGGTGACTGGAAACACCATATATTTT. Filled out from reference TRBV30 and TRBJ1-3, the complete variable domain reads SQTIHQWPATLVQPVGSPLSLECTVEGTSNPNLYWYRQAAGRGLQLLFYSVGIGQISSEVPQNLSASRPQDRQFILSSKKLLLSDSGFYLCAWRGYRVTGNTIYFGEGSWLTVV.